The 10 T cell receptor beta chains given below trace back to one sample, sequenced in a study of OX40 agonist ivuxolimab in advanced cancers. Clones were sequenced by immunoSEQ multiplex PCR, and TCRdb holds only the in-frame ones, with some missing. The repertoire consists of over 45,000 clones, with around four fifths occurring once and the leading ten covering over 2.5%. The specimen was CD4+ or CD8+ T cells sorted from blood, collected in a trial of the OX40 agonist ivuxolimab. Receptors originate from an adult with an advanced solid tumor such as melanoma, head and neck, liver or kidney cancer.

J is TRBJ2-5 and V is TRBV5-1; TRBD1 aligns across 8 bases. The V gene's germline CDR1 is SGHRS and CDR2 YFSETQ. There are 17 residues in the CDR3. With V trimmed by 1 base and J by 5 bases, 13 bases remained unmatched. The DNA for the CDR3 is TGCGCCAGCAGCTTGTGGGTCAGGGGGCCGAGCATGGAGACCCAGTACTTC. Protein: CASSLWVRGPSMETQYF.

This sequence joins TRBV11-2 and TRBJ1-4, with 7 nucleotides matching TRBD1. This CDR3 comprises 14 residues. V gave up 7 bases and J gave up 5 bases; unmatched junction bases: 7. Germline V gene data show CDR1 as SGHAT and CDR2 as FQNNGV. Here the CDR3 reads CASTPGQLNEKLFF. As DNA, the CDR3 is TGTGCCAGCACCCCGGGACAGCTGAATGAAAAACTGTTTTTT.

The chain has TRBV7-8 and TRBJ1-2; 8 bases align to TRBD1. In germline, CDR1 is SGHVS, CDR2 FQNEAQ. This CDR3 comprises 17 residues. Trimming removed 3 bases from V and 1 base from J; junction bases left unmatched: 10. The CDR3 coding sequence is TGTGCCAGCAGCTTGCGGACAGGGAGGACCCTTAACTATGGCTACACCTTC. This sequence encodes CASSLRTGRTLNYGYTF.

The rearrangement links TRBV11-3 to TRBJ2-5; no firm D call. V was clipped by 5 bases and J by 4 bases, with 5 bases between them. The germline V gene has CDR1 SGHNT and CDR2 YENEEA. The CDR3 is 11 amino acids. This CDR3 is CASSHTETQYF. CDR3 nucleotide sequence: TGTGCCAGCAGCCATACAGAGACCCAGTACTTC.

J is TRBJ1-5 and V is TRBV27; 7 bases fit TRBD1. Germline V gene lookup returns CDR1 MNHEY and CDR2 SMNVEV (reference sequence). V lost 2 bases and J lost 0; bases outside the gene matches: 10. This CDR3 is built from 18 residues. CDR3 DNA: TGTGCCAGCAGTTTACACGCTACAGGGGTCAATAGCAATCAGCCCCAGCATTTT. Residues: CASSLHATGVNSNQPQHF.

The rearrangement joins TRBV7-8 to TRBJ1-3, with D maybe TRBD1 (6 bases). The V gene lost 2 bases and the J gene lost 4 bases, with 15 bases spanning the gap. Germline CDR1 and CDR2: SGHVS and FQNEAQ. The CDR3 is 16 residues long. CDR3 DNA: TGTGCCAGCAGCTTACAGGGATTGGGGACAGGAAACACCATATATTTT. Encoded protein: CASSLQGLGTGNTIYF.

On this clone itself: Since a much larger clone is just one base distant, this may be a read error. V and J are TRBV5-1 and TRBJ2-7, with 10 bases that match TRBD2. The germline CDR1 and CDR2 sequences are SGHRS and YFSETQ. V was pared by 1 base and J by 3 bases, with 1 base of the junction left unmatched. The CDR3 is 14 residues long. CDR3 bases: TGCGCCAGCAGCTTGACTAGCGGGGACTACGAGCAGTACTTC. It codes for CASSLTSGDYEQYF.

In its sample, this clone was seen once. This chain uses TRBV5-8 with TRBJ1-1, with D possibly matching TRBD1 (5 bases). With 4 bases removed from V and 5 bases from J, the gap between germline ends came to 21 bases. The CDR3 spans 16 residues. Germline V gene lookup returns CDR1 SGHTS and CDR2 YDEGEE. CDR3 region: CASSPGRWTGGTEAFF. CDR3 DNA: TGTGCCAGCAGCCCTGGAAGATGGACGGGGGGAACTGAAGCTTTCTTT.

This chain connects TRBV5-1 to TRBJ2-1; 9 bases agree with TRBD2. This CDR3 contains 16 residues. CDR1 is SGHRS, CDR2 YFSETQ, per germline. With V trimmed by 5 bases and J by 5 bases, 11 bases remained unmatched. CDR3 in amino acids: CASRINSGSLNNEQFF. The CDR3 coding sequence is TGCGCCAGCAGGATAAATAGCGGGAGCCTAAACAATGAGCAGTTCTTC. The full variable domain, rest sourced from reference TRBV5-1 and TRBJ2-1, is KAGVTQTPRYLIKTRGQQVTLSCSPISGHRSVSWYQQTPGQGLQFLFEYFSETQRNKGNFPGRFSGRQFSNSRSEMNVSTLELGDSALYLCASRINSGSLNNEQFFGPGTRLTVL.

The V and J genes are TRBV6-5 and TRBJ2-2; TRBD1 is a possible D gene (6 bases). This CDR3 is built from 15 residues. CDR1 and CDR2 from the germline V gene are MNHEY and SVGAGI. V lost 6 bases to trimming and J lost 4 bases, with 15 bases between them. The chain's CDR3 is CASRPRGRGTGELFF. The CDR3 nucleotides are TGTGCCAGCAGACCCAGGGGCAGGGGCACCGGGGAGCTGTTTTTT.